This TCR beta chain came from a study of blood T cell repertoires in COVID-19. V lost 5 bases and J 1 base, leaving 11 bases between the germline ends. The germline gives CDR1 SNHLY, CDR2 FYNNEI. The CDR3 has 14 residues. Measured with immunoSEQ multiplex PCR; TCRdb has only the in-frame clones, and not every one. The sample comprises roughly 300,000 clones, around 92% of which are singletons, and under 6.5% rests with the top ten. The TCR comes from a man between 18 and 35 years old who had recovered from COVID-19. V and J are TRBV2 and TRBJ1-1; TRBD1 might be the D (5 bases). Material for sequencing was peripheral blood. The CDR3 is CASSNTQGNTEAFF. The CDR3, as DNA: TGTGCCAGCAGTAATACGCAGGGGAACACTGAAGCTTTCTTT.